The next 2 T cell receptor beta chains were all read from a single sample in a study of cytomegalovirus exposure and HLA in healthy donors. PCR amplification relied on 60 Vbeta primers (plus 13 Jbeta primers). Data came from immunoSEQ multiplex PCR; TCRdb stores just in-frame clones and leaves some out. Here the sample spans more than 95,000 clones, 81% being singletons. Sequencing was carried out using PBMCs. All receptors derive from a man aged 18 to 29 in good health and CMV-seropositive.

DNA for the CDR3: TGTGCCAGCAGCTTTTGGCGTGAAACAGAGGAAGCTTTCTTT. Encoded protein: CASSFWRETEEAFF. This chain joins TRBV7-2 and TRBJ1-1, with unresolved D. The CDR3 runs to 14 residues. Germline CDR1 reads SGHTA; CDR2 reads FQGNSA. Trimming shortened V by 3 bases and J by 8 bases, and 16 bases separated the two germline ends.

This clone has just a few counts. The chain has TRBV30 and TRBJ1-1; 7 bases line up with TRBD1. With V trimmed by 4 bases and J by 1 base, 12 bases remained unmatched. The CDR3 is 16 amino acids. Germline assignment: CDR1 GTSNPN and CDR2 SVGIG (reference sequence). The CDR3 here is CAWKKRPGTANTEAFF. CDR3 bases: TGTGCCTGGAAAAAAAGACCCGGGACAGCGAACACTGAAGCTTTCTTT. Combining the CDR3 with reference TRBV30 and TRBJ1-1 gives the whole variable domain SQTIHQWPATLVQPVGSPLSLECTVEGTSNPNLYWYRQAAGRGLQLLFYSVGIGQISSEVPQNLSASRPQDRQFILSSKKLLLSDSGFYLCAWKKRPGTANTEAFFGQGTRLTVV.